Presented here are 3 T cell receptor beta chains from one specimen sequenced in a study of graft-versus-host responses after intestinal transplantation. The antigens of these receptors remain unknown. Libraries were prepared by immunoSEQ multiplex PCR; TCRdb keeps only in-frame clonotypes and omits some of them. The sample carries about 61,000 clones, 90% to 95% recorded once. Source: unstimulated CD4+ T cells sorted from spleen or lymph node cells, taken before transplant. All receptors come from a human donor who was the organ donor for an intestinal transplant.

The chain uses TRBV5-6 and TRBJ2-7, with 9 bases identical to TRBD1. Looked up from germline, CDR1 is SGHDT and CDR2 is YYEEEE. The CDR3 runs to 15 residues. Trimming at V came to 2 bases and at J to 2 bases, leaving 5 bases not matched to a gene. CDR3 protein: CASSFLGQGTYEQYF. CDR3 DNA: TGTGCCAGCAGCTTCTTGGGACAGGGAACCTACGAGCAGTACTTC.

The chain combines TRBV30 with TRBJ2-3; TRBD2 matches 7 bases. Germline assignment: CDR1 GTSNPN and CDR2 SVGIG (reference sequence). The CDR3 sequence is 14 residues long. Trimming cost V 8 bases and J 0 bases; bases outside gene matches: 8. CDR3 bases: TGTGCCGTACGGGGGGAGACTAGCACAGATACGCAGTATTTT. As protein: CAVRGETSTDTQYF.

The CDR3 DNA reads as TGTGCCAGCAGTTACGGTTCCATGAACACTGAAGCTTTCTTT. It encodes CASSYGSMNTEAFF. The chain is built from TRBV6-6 and TRBJ1-1; D remains ambiguous. V shed 2 bases and J shed 0 bases, with 7 bases lying between them. The CDR3 contains 14 residues. Germline values: CDR1 MNHNY, CDR2 SVGAGI (reference sequence).